This T cell receptor beta chain appears in the sequencing data of a study of regulatory T cells in long-lasting Graves disease. Overall study findings and caveats: Persistent Graves' patients had lower TCR diversity than newly diagnosed ones.

The sample's time point: newly diagnosed GD, antithyroid drugs for less than 3 months. From RNA extracted from PBMCs, the TCR library was made. To make TCR beta libraries, researchers used iRepertoire HTBI primers and Arm-PCR of CDR3 regions. TCRdb called the multiplex PCR reads again in MiXCR, with one record for every CDR3 protein. This table has around 500,000 distinct CDR3 sequences, roughly 15% appearing once. Comment on this clonotype: The antigen remains undetermined.

Separately, the same data were catalogued under a study of T cells in Graves' hyperthyroidism and ophthalmopathy.

This sequence originates from a woman aged 40 to 65 with Graves disease. This specimen consisted of peripheral blood mononuclear cells (PBMCs), obtained at new diagnosis, from a patient treated with antithyroid drugs.

CDR3 loop: CASTTLGTRLLLGYTF. For the CDR3, the DNA is TGTGCCAGCACCACATTAGGGACAAGGCTGTTACTTGGCTACACCTTC. The V call is TRBV6-1, the J call TRBJ1-2; D might be TRBD1 (6 bases). The CDR3 contains 16 residues. The V end was cut by 7 bases, the J end by 7 bases, with 25 bases between. Germline CDR1 is MNHNS and CDR2 is SASEGT.